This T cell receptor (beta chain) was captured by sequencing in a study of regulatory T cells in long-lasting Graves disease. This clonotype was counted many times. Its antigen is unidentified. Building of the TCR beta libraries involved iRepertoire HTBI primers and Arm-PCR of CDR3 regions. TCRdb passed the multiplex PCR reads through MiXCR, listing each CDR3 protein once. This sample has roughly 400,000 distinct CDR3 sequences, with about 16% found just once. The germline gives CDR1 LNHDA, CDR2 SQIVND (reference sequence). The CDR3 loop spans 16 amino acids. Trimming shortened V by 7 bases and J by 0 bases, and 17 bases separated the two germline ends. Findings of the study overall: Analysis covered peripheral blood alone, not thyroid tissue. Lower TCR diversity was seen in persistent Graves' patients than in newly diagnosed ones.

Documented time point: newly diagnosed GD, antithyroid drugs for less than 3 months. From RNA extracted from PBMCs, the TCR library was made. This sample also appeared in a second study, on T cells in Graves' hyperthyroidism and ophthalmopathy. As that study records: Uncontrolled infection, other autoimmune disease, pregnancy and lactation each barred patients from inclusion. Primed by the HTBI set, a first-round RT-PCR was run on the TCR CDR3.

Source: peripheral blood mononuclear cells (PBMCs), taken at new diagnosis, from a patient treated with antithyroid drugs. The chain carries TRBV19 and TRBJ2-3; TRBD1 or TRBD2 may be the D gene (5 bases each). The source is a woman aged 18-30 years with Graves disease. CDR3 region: CASTSWGPASTDTQYF. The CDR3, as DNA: TGTGCCAGTACCTCGTGGGGACCCGCTAGCACAGATACGCAGTATTTT. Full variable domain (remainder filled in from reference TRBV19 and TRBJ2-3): DGGITQSPKYLFRKEGQNVTLSCEQNLNHDAMYWYRQDPGQGLRLIYYSQIVNDFQKGDIAEGYSVSREKKESFPLTVTSAQKNPTAFYLCASTSWGPASTDTQYFGPGTRLTVL.